A single sample is the source of the 28 T cell receptor beta chains below, sequenced in a study of Ad26.COV2.S vaccination and SARS-CoV-2 variants (dated by TCRdb to the early 2020s). The sample's time point label is to be understood as: individuals recovered from natural SARS-CoV-2 infection. Library method: the immunoSEQ multiplex PCR assay. TCRdb holds this immuneACCESS table with in-frame rearrangements only. Some clones are missing; in checked studies, unresolved V genes explain under half, and the rest has no known cause. Within this sample are 97,000 or so clones, with around 80% of them counted one time only. The ten largest account for 15% to 20% of the sample. Specimen: peripheral blood, collected after recovery from COVID-19. The receptor set was obtained from a human donor who had recovered from COVID-19.

The chain joins TRBV3-1 (or the pseudogene TRBV3-2) to TRBJ1-2; D is undetermined. V was trimmed by 0 bases and J by 4 bases, leaving 6 bases between them. The CDR3 runs 13 residues. The germline V gene has CDR1 LGHDT and CDR2 YNNKEL (reference sequence). CDR3 in amino acids: CASSQETPYGYTF. The CDR3, as DNA: TGTGCCAGCAGCCAAGAGACCCCCTATGGCTACACCTTC.

The chain is built from TRBV9 and TRBJ1-3, with no clear D. The V gene's germline CDR1 is SGDLS and CDR2 YYNGEE. The CDR3 is 13 amino acids. Trimming stripped 3 bases from V and 3 bases from J, with 7 bases between. The CDR3 DNA sequence: TGTGCCAGCAGCGGGACGGTTGGAAACACCATATATTTT. Encoded protein: CASSGTVGNTIYF.

This chain uses TRBV6-1 with TRBJ1-2; no reliable D call. V lost 0 bases and J lost 8, with 13 bases in between. The CDR3 runs to 14 residues. Germline V lookup: CDR1 MNHNS, CDR2 SASEGT. CDR3 residues: CASSEALNLIGYTF. For the CDR3, the DNA is TGTGCCAGCAGTGAAGCACTAAACCTTATAGGCTACACCTTC.

As DNA, the CDR3 is TGCGCCAGCAGCCTTATACAGGTTGGGAATCAGCCCCAGCATTTT. This gives the protein CASSLIQVGNQPQHF. The V and J genes are TRBV4-1 and TRBJ1-5, with D possibly TRBD1 on 5 matching bases. The CDR3 spans 15 residues. Trimming took off 4 bases at V and 4 bases at J, with 14 bases between the two ends. Germline V gene lookup returns CDR1 MGHRA and CDR2 YSYEKL.

This clone has a handful of counts. CDR3 sequence (DNA): TGTGCCAGCAGTGTACTAGCGGGGGGGAGAGGTAGCTCCTACAATGAGCAGTTCTTC. Translating it yields CASSVLAGGRGSSYNEQFF. The chain employs TRBV6-4 and TRBJ2-1; 13 bases fit TRBD2. The CDR3 has 19 residues. The V gene end was trimmed by 4 bases and the J gene end by 0 bases; junction bases not matched to a gene: 9. CDR1 and CDR2 from the germline V gene are MRHNA and SNTAGT.

The chain is built from TRBV6-2 or TRBV6-3 and TRBJ1-1, with D possibly matching TRBD1 (6 bases). The CDR3 loop spans 15 amino acids. The V and J ends lost 2 bases and 3 bases respectively, with 13 bases between them. Germline V gene sequence: CDR1 MNHEY, CDR2 SVGEGT. The CDR3 region is CASSYPQGRDTEAFF. The CDR3 nucleotides are TGTGCCAGCAGTTACCCACAGGGCAGGGACACTGAAGCTTTCTTT.

The chain has TRBV4-1 and TRBJ1-5; no reliable D call. V was pared by 4 bases and J by 0 bases, with 19 bases between. The CDR3 consists of 18 residues. Germline lookup yields CDR1 MGHRA and CDR2 YSYEKL. The CDR3 region is CASSPPSLAGISNQPQHF. CDR3 nucleotides: TGCGCCAGCAGCCCCCCCAGCCTAGCCGGTATTAGCAATCAGCCCCAGCATTTT.

This rearrangement joins TRBV19 to TRBJ1-1, with 10 bases fitting TRBD1. CDR1 and CDR2 (germline): LNHDA, SQIVND (reference sequence). With V trimmed by 4 bases and J by 0 bases, 2 bases remained unmatched. The CDR3 contains 15 residues. Written as DNA, the CDR3 is TGTGCCAGTAGTAGGGACAGGGGAATGAACACTGAAGCTTTCTTT. It encodes CASSRDRGMNTEAFF.

V gene TRBV3-1 (or the pseudogene TRBV3-2) combines with J gene TRBJ2-1; 10 nucleotides line up with TRBD1. The CDR3 consists of 15 residues. V lost 4 bases and J lost 5; bases outside the gene matches: 5. The germline CDR1 and CDR2 sequences are LGHDT and YNNKEL (reference sequence). The CDR3 here is CASSPLDRGDNEQFF. The DNA of the CDR3 is TGTGCCAGCAGCCCACTGGACAGGGGGGACAATGAGCAGTTCTTC.

The chain is built from TRBV5-1 and TRBJ1-3, with TRBD1 matching over 9 bases. J gave up 4 bases and V 4 bases, and 9 bases lay outside the gene matches. The CDR3 loop spans 16 amino acids. Germline values: CDR1 SGHRS, CDR2 YFSETQ. CDR3 protein: CASSNSGTGPGNTIYF. The CDR3 DNA reads as TGCGCCAGCAGCAACTCCGGGACAGGGCCAGGAAACACCATATATTTT.

The gene calls are TRBV19 and TRBJ2-5; possible D gene TRBD1, 6 bases. With 3 bases removed from V and 3 bases from J, the gap between germline ends came to 11 bases. The CDR3 covers 14 residues. Germline V CDR1 and CDR2: LNHDA, SQIVND (reference sequence). CDR3 DNA sequence: TGTGCCAGTAGTATTACGGCAGGGGAAGAGACCCAGTACTTC. Protein product: CASSITAGEETQYF. The full variable domain, its missing parts supplied by reference TRBV19 and TRBJ2-5, is DGGITQSPKYLFRKEGQNVTLSCEQNLNHDAMYWYRQDPGQGLRLIYYSQIVNDFQKGDIAEGYSVSREKKESFPLTVTSAQKNPTAFYLCASSITAGEETQYFGPGTRLLVL.

The chain employs TRBV27 and TRBJ2-3; the D gene is possibly TRBD2 (5 bases). Trimming took 2 bases from V and 5 from J, leaving 8 bases between them. The CDR3 length is 13 residues. Germline lookup yields CDR1 MNHEY and CDR2 SMNVEV (reference sequence). CDR3 in DNA: TGTGCCAGCAGTTTAGCGGGCGGAGATACGCAGTATTTT. Its translation: CASSLAGGDTQYF.

The sample holds a few counts of this clone. The V call is TRBV5-1, the J call TRBJ2-2, with 7 nucleotides matching TRBD1. The CDR3 is made up of 15 amino acids. The V and J ends lost 1 base and 4 bases, in that order; junction bases with no gene match: 4. Germline CDR1 is SGHRS and CDR2 is YFSETQ. The CDR3: CASSLRGPVTGELFF. The CDR3 DNA reads TGCGCCAGCAGCTTGAGGGGGCCGGTCACCGGGGAGCTGTTTTTT. The full variable domain, in which reference TRBV5-1 and TRBJ2-2 provide the parts outside the CDR3, is KAGVTQTPRYLIKTRGQQVTLSCSPISGHRSVSWYQQTPGQGLQFLFEYFSETQRNKGNFPGRFSGRQFSNSRSEMNVSTLELGDSALYLCASSLRGPVTGELFFGEGSRLTVL.

This clone was detected once. The chain carries TRBV28 and TRBJ2-7; no reliable D call. The V gene's germline CDR1 is MDHEN and CDR2 SYDVKM. Between the trimmed V and J ends, which lost 2 bases and 3 bases, there was a span of 20 bases. This CDR3 spans 17 amino acids. The CDR3 is CASSLGFVGGLVYEQYF. The CDR3 region has the DNA TGTGCCAGCAGTTTAGGCTTTGTGGGCGGTCTGGTCTACGAGCAGTACTTC. Variable domain in full (rest from reference TRBV28 and TRBJ2-7): DVKVTQSSRYLVKRTGEKVFLECVQDMDHENMFWYRQDPGLGLRLIYFSYDVKMKEKGDIPEGYSVSREKKERFSLILESASTNQTSMYLCASSLGFVGGLVYEQYFGPGTRLTVT.

The CDR3: CASSLGLAGARNTGELFF. In DNA, the CDR3 is TGCGCCAGCAGCTTGGGGCTAGCGGGGGCTCGGAACACCGGGGAGCTGTTTTTT. The J gene is TRBJ2-2, the V gene TRBV5-1; the match to TRBD2 covers 10 bases. With V trimmed by 0 bases and J by 1 base, 6 bases remained unmatched. CDR1 is SGHRS, CDR2 YFSETQ, per germline. The CDR3 contains 18 residues.

This rearrangement joins TRBV12-5 to TRBJ2-3; perhaps TRBD2 as D (6 bases). V dropped 4 bases and J dropped 1 base, with 12 bases sitting between them. The CDR3 runs to 15 residues. Per germline, CDR1 LGHNT and CDR2 FRNRAP. The CDR3 region has the DNA TGTGCTAGTGGTTGGGGGGTAATTGGCACAGATACGCAGTATTTT. Translating gives CASGWGVIGTDTQYF.

This chain connects TRBV29-1 to TRBJ1-1; 7 nucleotides agree with TRBD1. J gave up 4 bases and V 6 bases, and 5 bases lay outside the gene matches. The CDR3 totals 12 residues. Germline V gene lookup returns CDR1 SQVTM and CDR2 ANQGSEA. CDR3 bases: TGCAGCGTAGGTACAGGGGTCACTGAAGCTTTCTTT. Translated: CSVGTGVTEAFF.

The CDR3 DNA sequence: TGTGCCACAGCCCGGCTCGGCACAGATACGCAGTATTTT. Translated: CATARLGTDTQYF. V gene TRBV6-5 combines with J gene TRBJ2-3; unclear D gene. The CDR3 consists of 13 residues. With 10 bases removed from V and 1 base from J, the gap between germline ends came to 12 bases. Germline CDR1 reads MNHEY; CDR2 reads SVGAGI.

The rearrangement joins TRBV6-1 to TRBJ2-1, with D maybe TRBD2 (5 bases). In germline, CDR1 is MNHNS, CDR2 SASEGT. Deletions cut 2 bases from V and 14 bases from J, with 13 bases between. The CDR3 covers 12 residues. The CDR3 loop is CASSERVLREFF. The CDR3 DNA is TGTGCCAGCAGTGAAAGGGTCTTGAGGGAGTTCTTC.

The rearrangement links TRBV11-2 to TRBJ1-6, with 7 bases aligning to TRBD1. The CDR3 totals 18 residues. V lost 5 bases, J lost 10 bases, and 20 bases stayed unmatched. From germline, CDR1 is SGHAT and CDR2 FQNNGV. CDR3 region: CASSTTQTGSAVRSPLHF. The CDR3 DNA reads TGTGCCAGCAGCACGACCCAGACAGGGTCGGCGGTCCGCTCACCCCTCCACTTT. The full variable domain, rest sourced from reference TRBV11-2 and TRBJ1-6, is EAGVAQSPRYKIIEKRQSVAFWCNPISGHATLYWYQQILGQGPKLLIQFQNNGVVDDSQLPKDRFSAERLKGVDSTLKIQPAKLEDSAVYLCASSTTQTGSAVRSPLHFGNGTRLTVT.

J is TRBJ1-5 and V is TRBV6-5; D is unclear. This CDR3 is 13 amino acids long. The germline CDR1 and CDR2 sequences are MNHEY and SVGAGI. The ends were cut back, 6 bases at V and 4 bases at J, with 10 bases in the middle. The CDR3 spells CASREWENQPQHF. The CDR3 DNA reads TGTGCCAGCAGGGAGTGGGAAAATCAGCCCCAGCATTTT.

This clone was seen a few times. This chain links TRBV7-9 with TRBJ1-2; the D is unclear. Trimming left V 2 bases short and J 6 bases short, with 7 bases between. The germline V gene has CDR1 SEHNR and CDR2 FQNEAQ (reference sequence). The CDR3 spans 12 residues. The CDR3 region is CASSLTGNGYTF. The CDR3 DNA sequence: TGTGCCAGCAGCTTAACGGGGAATGGCTACACCTTC.

This chain uses TRBV28 with TRBJ1-1; a possible D gene is TRBD1 (5 bases). Germline-derived CDR1 and CDR2 are MDHEN and SYDVKM. The V end lost 7 bases, the J end lost 7 bases, and 13 bases lay between the germline ends. The CDR3 is 12 residues long. Written as DNA, the CDR3 is TGTGCCAGCAAGTCGAGGGGCCTTGAAGCTTTCTTT. Amino acids: CASKSRGLEAFF.

V and J are TRBV3-1 (or the pseudogene TRBV3-2) and TRBJ1-1, with D unresolved. The CDR3 loop spans 14 amino acids. Trimming took 0 bases from V and 1 from J, leaving 6 bases between them. CDR1 is LGHDT and CDR2 is YNNKEL in the germline V gene (reference sequence). The DNA of the CDR3 is TGTGCCAGCAGCCAAGAAATATCGAACACTGAAGCTTTCTTT. Its translation: CASSQEISNTEAFF.

The chain has TRBV3-1 (or the pseudogene TRBV3-2) and TRBJ1-2; D unclear. V lost 0 bases to trimming and J lost 0 bases, with 5 bases between them. Per the germline V gene, CDR1 is LGHDT and CDR2 is YNNKEL (reference sequence). The CDR3 has 14 residues. CDR3 amino acids: CASSQDLANYGYTF. In DNA, the CDR3 is TGTGCCAGCAGCCAAGACTTGGCTAACTATGGCTACACCTTC.

CDR3 sequence: CASSPIGGNYGYTF. The CDR3 nucleotides are TGTGCCAGCAGCCCGATCGGGGGGAACTATGGCTACACCTTC. V gene TRBV7-9 combines with J gene TRBJ1-2; a weak D match, TRBD1 (5 bases). Deletions cut 5 bases from V and 2 bases from J, with 12 bases between. The germline V gene encodes CDR1 SEHNR and CDR2 FQNEAQ (reference sequence). The CDR3 loop spans 14 amino acids.

This clone appeared a single time. The chain employs TRBV9 and TRBJ2-3; 7 bases are a match to TRBD1. The trim removed 3 bases at V and 2 bases at J, leaving 6 bases unmatched. The CDR3 runs 15 residues. The germline V gene has CDR1 SGDLS and CDR2 YYNGEE. The DNA for the CDR3 is TGTGCCAGCAGCGCGTGGGGACAGTACACAGATACGCAGTATTTT. This codes for CASSAWGQYTDTQYF.

V usage is TRBV12-3 or TRBV12-4 and J usage is TRBJ1-1; 7 bases are shared with TRBD1. The CDR3 is made up of 12 amino acids. V trimming: 5 bases; J trimming: 7 bases; junction bases outside the gene matches: 4. The CDR3 sequence is CASSRRQGEAFF. The CDR3 DNA reads as TGTGCCAGCAGTAGACGACAGGGTGAAGCTTTCTTT.